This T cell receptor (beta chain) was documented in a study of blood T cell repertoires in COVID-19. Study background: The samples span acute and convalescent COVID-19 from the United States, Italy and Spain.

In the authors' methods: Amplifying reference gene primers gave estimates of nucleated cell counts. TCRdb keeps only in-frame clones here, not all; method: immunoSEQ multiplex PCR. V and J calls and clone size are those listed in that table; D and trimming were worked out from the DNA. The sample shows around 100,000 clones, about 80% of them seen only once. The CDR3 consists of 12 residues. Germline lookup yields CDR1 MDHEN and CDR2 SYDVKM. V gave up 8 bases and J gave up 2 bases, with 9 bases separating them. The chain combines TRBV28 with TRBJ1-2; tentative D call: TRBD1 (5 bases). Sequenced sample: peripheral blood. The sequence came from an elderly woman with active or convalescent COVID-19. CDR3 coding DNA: TGTGCCAGCCGACAGTACAACTATGGCTACACCTTC. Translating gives CASRQYNYGYTF.